This T cell receptor beta chain is from a study of T cell repertoires in cytomegalovirus infection. Whole-study context: Evidence of both CMV infection and a matching HLA type came from public TCR beta signatures.

TCRdb independently ran MiXCR on the reads; one entry per CDR3 protein. The table includes about a million distinct CDR3 sequences, roughly 30% detected once. Regarding this clonotype: Antigen specificity is unknown.

The germline V gene encodes CDR1 LGHNA and CDR2 YSLEER. The CDR3 consists of 17 residues. Trimming took 4 bases from V and 3 from J, leaving 19 bases between them. Sequences were derived from cultured CD8+ T cells from PBMCs, sampled from culture after CMV antigen stimulation. The genes are TRBV4-3 and TRBJ1-3; tentative D call: TRBD1 (5 bases). This receptor was taken from a human donor in good health (CMV status not recorded). Some clones in this sample may be carry-over from other donors' samples. CDR3 in DNA: TGCGCCAGCAGCCCTGGAGTGTCAGGGCAAGGTGGAAACACCATATATTTT. Its protein product is CASSPGVSGQGGNTIYF.